The T cell receptor (beta chain) under discussion was sequenced for a study of neurological immune-mediated disorders (dated 2019 in TCRdb). Notes on the research overall: The study compared peripheral blood TCR-beta repertoires of HTLV-I-associated myelopathy (HAM/TSP) patients, multiple sclerosis patients and healthy controls using UMI-based sequencing. The cohort included approximately 68 subjects: about 14 with HAM/TSP, some 35 with multiple sclerosis, and around 20 healthy controls. Longitudinal HAM/TSP and healthy donors had 3 time-points each (roughly 3-40 month intervals). The approximately 110 TCR-beta libraries covered PBMC samples along with longitudinal samples, technical triplicates, and paired sorted CD4+ and CD8+ T-cell subsets. Beyond this particular receptor, the publication reports: Expanded clones from different subjects shared no identical CDR3 amino acid sequences, which suggests that TCR-beta repertoires were private in all groups. TCR clonal expansion was highest in HAM/TSP patients and lowest in MS patients, with MS patients falling below even healthy controls.

This clonotype was picked up many times. The target of this receptor is not known. Per-base quality was not reported, and no clone a single base away is much larger than it. The CDR3 has 16 amino acids, counting the end cysteine and phenylalanine. CDR3 DNA only is kept here, 48 bases in frame from base 1. At the junction V is shortened by 6 bases and J by 4 bases, with 19 bases in between. From the germline V gene, CDR1 is KGHSH and CDR2 is LQKENI. Taken with the paper, the label for time point translates to: longitudinal time-point 1 (baseline). The healthy controls were volunteers from a blood bank in Maryland, USA. Unsorted PBMC libraries were generated from 2 million PBMCs stored in RNAlater at -80 °C until RNA extraction. PBMCs were separated from peripheral blood using Ficoll-Hypaque density gradient centrifugation and then cryopreserved in liquid nitrogen. cDNA was synthesized by template-switch 5'RACE using a primer carrying a 10-nucleotide random unique molecular identifier by which each TCR transcript was tagged. Every sequencing run yielded over 200 million TCR-beta sequences covering 15-18 subjects. The RNeasy kit was used to extract total RNA. The KAPA Real-time Library Amplification kit was used to amplify TCR-beta VDJ regions with primers targeting the TCR constant region and the 5'RACE anchor. A first PCR added sample indexes and Illumina adaptors, and a second PCR then raised library yield. The roughly 650 bp TCR product was size-selected on a 2% E-gel SizeSelection system after Ampure bead purification. Before pooling, library quality was assessed on a Bioanalyzer, concentration was determined with Qubit, and library quantification was performed with the Kapa Library Quantification kit. An Illumina HiSeq 2500 sequenced the libraries paired-end 2 x 150 bp. To increase sequence diversity, roughly 23-30% phiX was spiked into each library pool. As for the authors' bioinformatics: Quality-filtered reads were processed with the UMI-based MiGEC pipeline, which removed over 75% of raw TCR sequences during error correction. IMGT germline references were used for aligning VDJ genes, and each clonotype was defined as a unique CDR3 amino acid sequence together with its V-J genes. Clonal expansion, Shannon diversity and CDR3 relatedness (CalcPairwiseDistances, ClusterSamples) were evaluated with VDJtools, and phylogenetic trees were built with CLCbio workbench. A clone was classed as expanded if it had 8 or more unique UMIs, a cutoff based on coefficient-of-variation modelling across technical triplicates. TCRdb handled the public reads itself, with Q25 trimming in fastp and clone calling in MiXCR, and kept productive beta chains. A single entry per CDR3 protein holds the most common genes and DNA from its merged rows. The V and J calls follow TCRdb's processing rather than the paper's. This sample holds around 76,000 distinct CDR3 sequences; roughly 10% were observed only once. Of the sample, 9.5% to 10% falls within the top ten clones.

This sequence was found in a man aged 30 to 45 in good health. Input material: PBMCs. The chain is made from TRBV18 and TRBJ1-5; the D gene cannot be named for sure. The CDR3 here reads CASSSGQRILNQPQHF. The base sequence is TGTGCCAGCTCTAGTGGGCAGAGGATCTTAAATCAGCCCCAGCATTTT.